This T cell receptor (beta chain) was documented in a study of T cell changes during pregnancy in multiple sclerosis (dated by TCRdb to the late 2010s). In terms of the full investigation: Changes in the T cell repertoire over the course of pregnancy were examined in this study in women with multiple sclerosis.

V gives up 3 bases and J gives up 3 bases, and the segment between their germline ends measures 8 bases. Reading from cysteine to phenylalanine, the CDR3 counts 13 amino acids. Just the 39-base CDR3 DNA is kept, in frame starting at base 1. CDR1 and CDR2, per the germline V gene (reference sequence), are MNHEY and SMNVEV. The library was obtained by the immunoSEQ multiplex PCR assay. TCRdb mirrors the immuneACCESS table, restricted to in-frame sequences. Some clones are absent from its copies; in checked studies, under half trace to an unresolved V gene, and the reason for the others is unknown. The table for this sample lists tens of thousands of clones; more than 75% of them were counted only once. Of the sample, about 5.5% falls within the top ten clones. This clone was picked up one time. This receptor's antigen is unknown. Per-nucleotide qualities are absent, and no much larger clonotype sits a single base away.

Recombination joined TRBV27 with TRBJ2-5; a tentative D match to TRBD2 spans 5 bases. This specimen was CD8+ T cells from peripheral blood mononuclear cells, taken after pregnancy. The TCR was taken from a female donor in good health, enrolled as a control in a pregnancy study. The CDR3 reads as follows: CASSFDGEETQYF. The sequenced DNA is TGTGCCAGCAGTTTTGACGGGGAAGAGACCCAGTACTTC.